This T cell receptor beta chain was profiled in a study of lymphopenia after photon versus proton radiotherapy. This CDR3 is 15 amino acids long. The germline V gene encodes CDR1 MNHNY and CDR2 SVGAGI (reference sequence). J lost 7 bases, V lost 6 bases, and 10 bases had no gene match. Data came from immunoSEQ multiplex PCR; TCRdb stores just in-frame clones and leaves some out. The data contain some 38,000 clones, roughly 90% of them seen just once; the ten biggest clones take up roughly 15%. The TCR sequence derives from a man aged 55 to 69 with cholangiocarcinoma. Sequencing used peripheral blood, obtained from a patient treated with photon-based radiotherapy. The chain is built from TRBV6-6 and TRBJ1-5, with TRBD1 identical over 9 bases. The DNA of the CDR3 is TGTGCCAGCAGGAAGGGACAGGGCCCTAACCAGCCCCAGCATTTT. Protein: CASRKGQGPNQPQHF.